One T cell receptor (beta chain) is described in this entry. What it recognizes is unknown. This CDR3 region has 18 residues. V was pared by 4 bases and J by 0 bases, with 19 bases between. Germline CDR1 reads MDHEN; CDR2 reads SYDVKM. Primers for the PCR totalled 60 Vbeta and 13 Jbeta. Sequenced by immunoSEQ multiplex PCR; TCRdb stores in-frame clones only, minus some. The data show about 140,000 clones, roughly 70% seen once. The sample originates from a study of cytomegalovirus exposure and HLA in healthy donors. Study outcomes and limitations: Most subjects had HLA-A and HLA-B alleles reportedly predicted accurately by TCR beta sequences.

The sequencing input was PBMCs. This clonotype originated in a human donor in good health. This chain links TRBV28 with TRBJ1-5; a weak D match, TRBD1 (5 bases). The CDR3 nucleotides read TGTGCCAGCAGTTACGTTACAGGCCGAGTCGATAGCAATCAGCCCCAGCATTTT. This gives the protein CASSYVTGRVDSNQPQHF.